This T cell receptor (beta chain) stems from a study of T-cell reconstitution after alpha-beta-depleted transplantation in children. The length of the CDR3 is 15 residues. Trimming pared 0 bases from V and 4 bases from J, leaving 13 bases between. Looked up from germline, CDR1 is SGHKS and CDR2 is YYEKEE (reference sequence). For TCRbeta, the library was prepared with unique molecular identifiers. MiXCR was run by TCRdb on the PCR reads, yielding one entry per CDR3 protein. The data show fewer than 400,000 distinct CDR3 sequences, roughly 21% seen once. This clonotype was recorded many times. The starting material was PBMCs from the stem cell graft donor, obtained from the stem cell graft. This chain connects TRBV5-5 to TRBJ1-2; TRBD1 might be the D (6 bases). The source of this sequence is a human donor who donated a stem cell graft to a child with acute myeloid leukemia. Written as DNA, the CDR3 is TGTGCCAGCAGCTTGGGGCAGGGGACTTTCTATGGCTACACCTTC. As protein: CASSLGQGTFYGYTF.